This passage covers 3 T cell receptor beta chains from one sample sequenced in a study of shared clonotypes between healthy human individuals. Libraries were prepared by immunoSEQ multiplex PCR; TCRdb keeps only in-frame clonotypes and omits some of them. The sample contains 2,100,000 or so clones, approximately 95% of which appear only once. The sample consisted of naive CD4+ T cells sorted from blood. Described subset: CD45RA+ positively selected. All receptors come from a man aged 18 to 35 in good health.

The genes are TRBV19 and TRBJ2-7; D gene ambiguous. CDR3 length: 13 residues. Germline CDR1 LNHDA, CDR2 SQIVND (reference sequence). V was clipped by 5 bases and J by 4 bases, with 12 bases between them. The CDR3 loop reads CASSQRSPYEQYF. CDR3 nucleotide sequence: TGTGCCAGTAGTCAACGATCCCCTTACGAGCAGTACTTC.

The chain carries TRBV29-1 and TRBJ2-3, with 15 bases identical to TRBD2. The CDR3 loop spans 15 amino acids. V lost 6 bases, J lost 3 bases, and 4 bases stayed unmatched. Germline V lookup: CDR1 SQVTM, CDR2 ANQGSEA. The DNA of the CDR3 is TGCAGCGTCGCCGGGACTAGCGGGAGGACAGATACGCAGTATTTT. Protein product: CSVAGTSGRTDTQYF.

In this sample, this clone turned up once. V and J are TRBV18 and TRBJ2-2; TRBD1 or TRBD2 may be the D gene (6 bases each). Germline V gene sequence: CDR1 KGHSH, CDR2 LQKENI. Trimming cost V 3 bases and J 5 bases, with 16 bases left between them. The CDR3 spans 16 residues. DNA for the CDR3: TGTGCCAGCTCACCGCAAGAGGGGGGACGGACCGGGGAGCTGTTTTTT. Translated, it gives CASSPQEGGRTGELFF.